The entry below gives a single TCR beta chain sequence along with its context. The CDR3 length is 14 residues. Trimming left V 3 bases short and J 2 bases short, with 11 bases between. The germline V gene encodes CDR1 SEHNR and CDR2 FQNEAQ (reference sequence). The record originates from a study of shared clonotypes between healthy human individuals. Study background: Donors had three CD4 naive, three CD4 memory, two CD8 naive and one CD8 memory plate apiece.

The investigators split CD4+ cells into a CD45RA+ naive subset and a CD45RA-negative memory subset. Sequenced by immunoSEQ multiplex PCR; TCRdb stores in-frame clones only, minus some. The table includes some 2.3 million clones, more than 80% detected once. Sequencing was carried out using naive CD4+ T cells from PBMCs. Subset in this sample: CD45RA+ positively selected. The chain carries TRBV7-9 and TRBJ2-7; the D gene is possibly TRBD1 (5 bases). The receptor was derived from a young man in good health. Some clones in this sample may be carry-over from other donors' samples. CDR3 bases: TGTGCCAGCAGCTTGACAGCTTACACCTACGAGCAGTACTTC. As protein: CASSLTAYTYEQYF.